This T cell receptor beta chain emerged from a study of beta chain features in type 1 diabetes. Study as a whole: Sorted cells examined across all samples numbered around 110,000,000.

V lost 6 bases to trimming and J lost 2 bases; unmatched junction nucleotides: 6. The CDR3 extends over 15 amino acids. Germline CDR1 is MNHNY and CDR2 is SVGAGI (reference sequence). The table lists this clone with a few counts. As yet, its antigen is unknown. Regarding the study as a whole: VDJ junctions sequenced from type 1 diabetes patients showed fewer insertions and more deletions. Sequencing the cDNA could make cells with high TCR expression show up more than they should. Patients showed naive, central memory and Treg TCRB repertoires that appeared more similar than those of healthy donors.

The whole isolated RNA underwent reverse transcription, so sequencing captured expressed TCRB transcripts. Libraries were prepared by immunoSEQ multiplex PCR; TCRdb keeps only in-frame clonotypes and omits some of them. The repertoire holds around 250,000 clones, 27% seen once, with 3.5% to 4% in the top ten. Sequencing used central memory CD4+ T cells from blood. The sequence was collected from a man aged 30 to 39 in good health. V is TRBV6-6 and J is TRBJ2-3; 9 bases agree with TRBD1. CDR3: CASRAGTGYTDTQYF. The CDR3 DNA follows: TGTGCCAGCAGAGCCGGGACAGGGTACACAGATACGCAGTATTTT.